The TCR beta chain described here comes from a study of beta chain features in type 1 diabetes (dated by TCRdb to the late 2010s). The study in broad terms: Patients and healthy donors did not differ in mean age, gender distribution, total cell number or subset yield. A total of 107,917,701 sorted cells were examined across all samples, and the number of cells per subset was strongly correlated with RNA yield. Whereas all 30 or so donors provided naive and central memory subsets, regulatory and stem cell-like memory subsets were isolated from just 8 patients and about 8 healthy donors. The study compared the TCRB repertoires of sorted circulating CD4+ T cell subsets in recently diagnosed type 1 diabetes patients with those in matched healthy donors.

This clone turned up a few times. What this receptor recognizes is not known. Nothing much larger sits one base from this clone, and base qualities are not available. The CDR3, cysteine through phenylalanine, is 15 amino acids long. The CDR3 DNA has 45 bases and is translated from base 1. V and J lose 0 bases and 2 bases, and a span of 12 bases separates them. The germline V gene (reference sequence) provides CDR1 SGHNT and CDR2 YYREEE. The entire amount of isolated RNA was reverse transcribed using the High Capacity cDNA Reverse Transcription Kit, so the sequenced TCRB transcripts were expressed ones. Deep immunoSEQ sequencing was applied to naive, central memory and regulatory T cell samples, giving an average of roughly 3.5 million total reads per sample. Sorted cells were lysed in RLT buffer, and RNA was extracted using DNase-treated RNeasy Micro or Mini kits according to cell number. Each cell subset was processed on its own to prevent cross-contamination, while patient and healthy donor samples were processed together. The immunoSEQ multiplex PCR was used to amplify TCRB sequences from cDNA, generating 87-bp fragments that spanned the CDR3 region. The amplicons were sequenced using the Illumina HiSeq platform. The study's processing was this. PCR bias was corrected computationally using synthetic template baselines, and reads within Hamming distance 2 were collapsed, with unmergeable singletons discarded. Reads were aligned to IMGT to assign V, D and J genes, CDR3 length, and insertions or deletions at six rearrangement sites. Within each subset, clonotype counts were normalized to sorted cell number, and only after that were true diversity and Gini coefficients computed with the tcR R package. The overlap coefficient, calculated on TCRB nucleotide sequences, was used to quantify repertoire sharing. Entries here come from immuneACCESS through TCRdb and include only in-frame sequences with V and J called. Some clones fail to appear in such tables; in the studies checked, an unresolved V gene covers under half of the shortfall, and the cause of the remainder is unknown. The V and J calls and clone size are taken from that table; D and trimming were inferred from the DNA. The sample table holds 300,000 or so clones, of which roughly 8% were seen once. 0.44% of the sample belongs to the ten largest clones.

Each donor gave one peripheral blood draw, averaging about 100 mL, which was collected into heparinised tubes. Using a panel that included CD45RO, CCR7, CD25, CD127, CD95 and CD27, naive, central memory, regulatory and stem cell-like memory CD4+ T cells were sorted on a BD FACSAria II. Every sorted population had a purity above 95%. PBMCs were separated immediately by Lymphoprep density gradient centrifugation and were stained directly, without being cultured. To minimize batch effects, samples were stained and sorted in pairs, one healthy donor with one patient per experiment. Broader findings and caveats from the paper: Because cDNA was sequenced instead of genomic DNA, activated cells with high expression could be over-represented, although the groups did not differ in activation or CD3 levels. In all four CD4+ subsets, TCRB CDR3 length was moderately but significantly shorter in type 1 diabetes patients. Because small numbers of individuals were included in the HLA sub-analyses, any influence of HLA type on TCRB rearrangement was left unresolved. Shorter templates might have been favored by PCR, but patient and control samples were amplified and corrected together, so both groups would have been affected equally by any skew. Fewer insertions and more nucleotide deletions at VDJ recombination sites were observed in patients with type 1 diabetes, implying thymic rearrangement abnormalities. Naive, central memory and regulatory TCRB repertoires appeared to be more similar among patients than among healthy donors.

The sequenced sample was central memory CD4+ T cells from blood. The receptor was derived from a woman between 18 and 29 years old in good health. The chain links TRBV5-4 with TRBJ2-7, with TRBD2 tentatively as D gene (5 bases match). The sequenced DNA is TGTGCCAGCAGCTTGGGAGGGTTTCGGGCCTACGAGCAGTACTTC. Its protein product is CASSLGGFRAYEQYF.